This paragraph reports one T cell receptor (beta chain). Its antigen is not identified. These data come from a study of CD8 T cells in ankylosing spondylitis. This CDR3 comprises 14 residues. Trimming took 3 bases from V and 7 from J, leaving 16 bases between them. In germline, CDR1 is DFQATT, CDR2 SNEGSKA (reference sequence). Study results and caveats: Researchers report that disease-linked clones proved CD8+ and relatively rare in peripheral blood. Roughly eight highly homologous variants made up a TCR beta motif that seemed to typify ankylosing spondylitis blood.

It was by quantitative 5'-RACE with molecular barcodes that TCR beta libraries were made. Each CDR3 protein is one row after TCRdb ran MiXCR on the 5' RACE reads. The data show fewer than 400,000 distinct CDR3 sequences, 20% to 25% seen once. The clonotype was recovered from a male donor with ankylosing spondylitis. The source material was blood, either unsorted or a sorted T cell fraction (not recorded which). This chain links TRBV20-1 with TRBJ2-1, with D perhaps TRBD1 (5 bases). In nucleotides, the CDR3 is TGCAGTGCTAGTATATTCAGGGCCAGGAATGAGCAGTTCTTC. It yields the protein CSASIFRARNEQFF.